These 18 T cell receptor beta chains were all obtained from the same sample, sequenced in a study of T cells in Graves' hyperthyroidism and ophthalmopathy. From RNA transcripts, TCR beta CDR3 regions were amplified. First-round RT-PCR with HTBI primers amplified the TCR CDR3 region. A single record per CDR3 protein comes from TCRdb applying MiXCR to the multiplex PCR reads. The data hold roughly 380,000 distinct CDR3 sequences, with roughly 12% observed a single time. The source material was blood. The receptors were gathered from a man aged 25 to 40 with Graves' hyperthyroidism that later progressed to Graves' ophthalmopathy.

This clonotype showed up just a few times. This rearrangement joins TRBV6-1 to TRBJ2-7; 7 bases are shared with TRBD1. The CDR3 extends over 14 amino acids. CDR1 is MNHNS, CDR2 SASEGT, per germline. V was pared by 6 bases and J by 4 bases, with 9 bases of the junction left unmatched. This CDR3 is CASSPKGGIYEQYF. CDR3 DNA sequence: TGTGCCAGCAGCCCTAAAGGGGGCATATACGAGCAGTACTTC.

This rearrangement joins TRBV12-3 or TRBV12-4 to TRBJ2-1, with a tentative D call TRBD1 (6 bases). This CDR3 has 10 residues. Between the trimmed V and J ends, which lost 8 bases and 10 bases, there was a span of 9 bases. The DNA for the CDR3 is TGTGCCAGCGCCGGGACAGAGCAGTTCTTC. This codes for CASAGTEQFF.

Concerning this clonotype itself: Given a much more abundant clone one base away, this may be a read error. The chain recombines TRBV5-1 with TRBJ2-1; TRBD2 agrees at 9 bases. Gene TRBJ2-7 matches the end of the DNA better, so the J call may be wrong. The CDR3 covers 15 residues. The V gene's germline CDR1 is SGHRS and CDR2 YFSETQ. The CDR3 DNA sequence: TGCGCCAGCACGGCGGTAGCGGGGGATTACAATGAGCAGTACTTC. Protein sequence: CASTAVAGDYNEQYF.

This clonotype was detected ten times or more. V gene TRBV2 combines with J gene TRBJ2-2; D perhaps matches TRBD2 (6 bases). Germline values: CDR1 SNHLY, CDR2 FYNNEI. This CDR3 comprises 15 residues. With 6 bases removed from V and 7 bases from J, the gap between germline ends came to 18 bases. The CDR3 loop is CASRGGPTVYGELFF. The CDR3 nucleotides are TGTGCCAGCAGGGGGGGACCAACCGTGTACGGGGAGCTGTTTTTT.

This clonotype was seen at least ten times. The chain couples TRBV12-3 or TRBV12-4 to TRBJ2-2; D uncertain. V lost 0 bases and J 3 bases, leaving 8 bases between the germline ends. The CDR3 consists of 15 residues. The DNA for the CDR3 is TGTGCCAGCAGTTTAGCAGGAAGGGACACCGGGGAGCTGTTTTTT. Translated: CASSLAGRDTGELFF.

This clonotype was seen a single time. Since a much larger clone is just one base distant, this may be a read error. The V and J genes are TRBV2 and TRBJ1-4; a possible D gene is TRBD1 (5 bases). The CDR3 totals 14 residues. V was cut by 3 bases and J by 7 bases, with 12 bases left in between. Germline V gives CDR1 SNHLY, CDR2 FYNNEI. The CDR3 loop is CASSERDRGEKLFF. As DNA, the CDR3 is TGTGCCAGCAGTGAGAGGGACCGGGGTGAAAAACTGTTTTTT.

This sequence joins TRBV19 and TRBJ2-5; 9 bases are a match to TRBD2. The length of the CDR3 is 16 residues. V dropped 1 base and J dropped 5; count of bases not matched to a gene: 8. CDR1 and CDR2 from the germline V gene are LNHDA and SQIVND (reference sequence). CDR3 in amino acids: CASSIAPGLAGETQYF. Here the CDR3 DNA reads TGTGCCAGTAGTATAGCCCCGGGACTAGCTGGGGAGACCCAGTACTTC.

Only a few counts were recorded for this clonotype. The J gene is TRBJ1-6, the V gene TRBV13; D unresolved. The CDR3 covers 12 residues. Germline V CDR1 and CDR2: PRHDT, FYEKMQ (reference sequence). V was trimmed by 5 bases and J by 10 bases, leaving 9 bases between them. CDR3 in amino acids: CASSPGYSPLHF. CDR3 in DNA: TGTGCCAGCAGCCCCGGCTACTCACCCCTCCACTTT.

This clonotype was recorded a few times. This chain connects TRBV5-1 to TRBJ2-1; D gene unclear. The CDR3 totals 16 residues. Trimming shortened V by 0 bases and J by 0 bases, and 10 bases separated the two germline ends. CDR1 and CDR2 from the germline V gene are SGHRS and YFSETQ. The CDR3 DNA is TGCGCCAGCAGCTTGGTCCCCCGGAGCTCCTACAATGAGCAGTTCTTC. Translating gives CASSLVPRSSYNEQFF. The full variable domain, rest sourced from reference TRBV5-1 and TRBJ2-1, is KAGVTQTPRYLIKTRGQQVTLSCSPISGHRSVSWYQQTPGQGLQFLFEYFSETQRNKGNFPGRFSGRQFSNSRSEMNVSTLELGDSALYLCASSLVPRSSYNEQFFGPGTRLTVL.

A note on this clonotype: Germline and junction disagree at one end, which may indicate a read error. This chain connects TRBV19 to TRBJ2-1, with TRBD2 matching over 10 bases. The CDR3 sequence is 19 residues long. Per germline, CDR1 LNHDA and CDR2 SQIVND (reference sequence). Here the CDR3 reads CTSSLLPLTSGVRYNEQFF. The CDR3, as DNA: TGTACCAGTAGCCTCCTCCCATTAACTAGCGGGGTCCGGTACAATGAGCAGTTCTTC.

This clonotype was seen at least ten times. This chain uses TRBV7-2 with TRBJ1-2; no clear D. Looked up from germline, CDR1 is SGHTA and CDR2 is FQGNSA. This CDR3 is built from 15 residues. V was cut by 5 bases and J by 5 bases, with 18 bases left in between. CDR3 DNA sequence: TGTGCCAGCAGCCTCCGGGCCCCAGTCGGGTATGGCTACACCTTC. Residues: CASSLRAPVGYGYTF.

This clonotype was observed many times. The chain uses TRBV20-1 and TRBJ2-7, with D possibly called TRBD1 or TRBD2 (5 bases each). Germline CDR1 DFQATT, CDR2 SNEGSKA (reference sequence). This CDR3 is 14 amino acids long. Trimming pared 6 bases from V and 0 bases from J, leaving 15 bases between. The DNA of the CDR3 is TGCAGTGCCGAGGGGCCAGACAGCTCCTACGAGCAGTACTTC. Translated: CSAEGPDSSYEQYF.

The V gene is TRBV5-1, the J gene TRBJ2-5; 9 nucleotides line up with TRBD1. Looked up from germline, CDR1 is SGHRS and CDR2 is YFSETQ. This CDR3 has 15 residues. V dropped 2 bases and J dropped 5; count of bases not matched to a gene: 7. The DNA of the CDR3 is TGCGCCAGCAGCTTCGGGGACAGGGTCGGGGAGACCCAGTACTTC. This sequence encodes CASSFGDRVGETQYF.

This clonotype was picked up a small number of times. This chain connects TRBV5-1 to TRBJ2-5; 11 bases map to TRBD2. Trimming at V came to 3 bases and at J to 1 base, leaving 5 bases not matched to a gene. The CDR3 is 16 amino acids. In germline, CDR1 is SGHRS, CDR2 YFSETQ. The CDR3 bases are TGCGCCAGCAGCTGGATACTAGCGGGGGCCCAAGAGACCCAGTACTTC. Residues: CASSWILAGAQETQYF.

This clonotype was counted ten times or more. V is TRBV20-1 and J is TRBJ2-5, with TRBD2 identical over 11 bases. Trimming at V came to 0 bases and at J to 4 bases, leaving 7 bases not matched to a gene. The CDR3 totals 16 residues. Germline V gives CDR1 DFQATT, CDR2 SNEGSKA (reference sequence). The CDR3 here is CSAREYLAGGRETQYF. The CDR3 DNA reads as TGCAGTGCTAGAGAATATTTAGCGGGGGGGCGAGAGACCCAGTACTTC.

This clonotype has ten or more counts. The gene calls are TRBV28 and TRBJ1-2, with TRBD1 matching 7 bases. CDR3 length: 14 residues. V lost 4 bases, J lost 8 bases, and 10 bases stayed unmatched. CDR1 and CDR2 (germline): MDHEN, SYDVKM. The CDR3 protein is CASSSGQARSGYTF. The DNA of the CDR3 is TGTGCCAGCAGTTCCGGACAGGCCCGGAGCGGCTACACCTTC.

The gene calls are TRBV24-1 and TRBJ2-5; a weak D match, TRBD1 (6 bases). CDR3 length equals 14 residues. V was pared by 4 bases and J by 1 base, with 9 bases between. Germline V gene sequence: CDR1 KGHDR, CDR2 SFDVKD. This CDR3 reads CATSESGAQETQYF. As DNA, the CDR3 is TGTGCCACCAGTGAATCAGGGGCCCAAGAGACCCAGTACTTC.

The chain joins TRBV6-5 to TRBJ2-2; D may correspond to TRBD1 or TRBD2 (6 bases each). CDR3 length: 15 amino acids. Germline-derived CDR1 and CDR2 are MNHEY and SVGAGI. Trimming removed 0 bases from V and 6 bases from J, with 11 bases in between. The CDR3 here is CASSYSRGLAGELFF. Written as DNA, the CDR3 is TGTGCCAGCAGTTACTCTCGGGGGCTGGCCGGGGAGCTGTTTTTT.